This TCR beta chain was captured in a study of OX40 agonist ivuxolimab in advanced cancers. CDR1 and CDR2 (germline): MNHNS, SASEGT. CDR3 length: 12 amino acids. The V and J ends lost 10 bases and 8 bases respectively, with 14 bases between them. Study observations and caveats: Expanded peripheral T cells had an undetermined antigen specificity. Expanded clones were, on average, more numerous in CD8+ T cells than in CD4+.

Profiling relied on immunoSEQ multiplex PCR, and the TCRdb table lists in-frame clones only, not all of them. The sample shows some 65,000 clones, about nine tenths of them seen only once. With regard to this clone: Its antigen is still unknown.

This clonotype originated in an adult with an advanced solid tumor such as melanoma, head and neck, liver or kidney cancer. Source: CD4+ or CD8+ T cells sorted from blood, taken in a trial of the OX40 agonist ivuxolimab. This chain joins TRBV6-1 and TRBJ1-4; D may be TRBD1 (6 bases). The CDR3 nucleotides are TGTGCCACCGACGGGGGCCGGGAAAAACTGTTTTTT. It codes for CATDGGREKLFF.